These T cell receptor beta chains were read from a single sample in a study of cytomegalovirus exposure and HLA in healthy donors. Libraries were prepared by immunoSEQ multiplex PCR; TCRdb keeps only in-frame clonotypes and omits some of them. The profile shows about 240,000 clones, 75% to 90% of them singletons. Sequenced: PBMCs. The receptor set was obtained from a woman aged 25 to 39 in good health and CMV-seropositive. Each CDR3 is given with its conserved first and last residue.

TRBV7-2,CASTLGTGTGHFYEQYF
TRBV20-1,CSASTETTQYF
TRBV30,CAWSPSGNTGELFF
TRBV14,CASSQRTGTGGKTYEQYF
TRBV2,CASLIDSFPSEQYF
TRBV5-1,CASSSGLAGRYNEQFF
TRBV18,CASSPPGGNTGELFF
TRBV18,CASSPSGLTEAFF
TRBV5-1,CASSFRQGRQRLSGANVLTF
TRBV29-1,CSVDPRSYNEQFF
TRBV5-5,CASSLEVQAGYGYTF
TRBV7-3,CASSPQTGGMGEQYF
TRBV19,CASTPLGTVYGYTF
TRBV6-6,CASSFGGYGYTF
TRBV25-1,CASSPTSGSAPQYF
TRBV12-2,CASRLQREVTGELFF
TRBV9,CASSVVGLAGAWDTQYF
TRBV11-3,CASSFPGTSGYEQYF
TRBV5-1,CASSLGTDRGETQYF
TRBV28,CASSLRTSGSSEETQYF
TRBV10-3,CAISESRGAGEQYF
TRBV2,CASSGSGRALEQFF
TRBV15,CATSRELAGDDEQFF
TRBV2,CASVAEEGTANQPQHF
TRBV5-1,CASSELAGYGNEQFF
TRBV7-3,CASSLTLRLRGRETQYF
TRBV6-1,CASSELAGFQDTQYF
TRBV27,CASSWTGPYQPQHF
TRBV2,CASSRRVTWGSSEGELFF
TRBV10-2,CASSYSGYQPQHF